Presented here are 27 T cell receptor beta chains from one specimen sequenced in a study of a mutant IDH1 vaccine in newly diagnosed glioma (dated by TCRdb to about 2021). The library relied on the immunoSEQ multiplex PCR assay. The clones in this table, taken by TCRdb from immuneACCESS, are in-frame only. Not every clone is retained; where verified, under half of the shortfall comes from an unresolved V gene, and the cause of the rest is unknown. Within this sample are approximately 80,000 clones, with 75% to 95% of them counted one time only. Approximately 0.6% of the sample is taken by the ten largest. The time point label of this sample denotes: week 5, during vaccination. A 20-mer mutant IDH1 peptide at 300 micrograms in Montanide made up each vaccine dose, which was injected subcutaneously together with topical imiquimod. Their specific antigens are unknown. The sequences come from PBMCs, collected from a glioma patient whose treatment included an IDH1 peptide vaccine. The source is a woman aged 50 to 60 with glioma.

V and J are TRBV5-6 and TRBJ2-3; 9 bases map to TRBD2. V lost 4 bases and J lost 3; bases outside the gene matches: 9. Germline values: CDR1 SGHDT, CDR2 YYEEEE. This CDR3 contains 16 residues. CDR3 residues: CASSRGGAGGTDTQYF. The CDR3 DNA reads TGTGCCAGCAGCCGCGGGGGAGCGGGAGGTACAGATACGCAGTATTTT.

This chain joins TRBV27 and TRBJ1-5; 7 nucleotides align to TRBD1. Unmatched junction bases numbered 4, after V lost 6 bases and J lost 8 bases. CDR3 length: 12 amino acids. Germline V gene data show CDR1 as MNHEY and CDR2 as SMNVEV (reference sequence). The CDR3 protein is CASREQGKPQHF. Here the CDR3 DNA reads TGTGCCAGCAGGGAACAGGGGAAGCCCCAGCATTTT.

The CDR3 loop reads CASSFLAGGREQFF. In nucleotides, the CDR3 is TGTGCCAGCAGCTTCTTAGCGGGAGGGCGTGAGCAGTTCTTC. The rearrangement links TRBV13 to TRBJ2-1; 11 nucleotides line up with TRBD2. The CDR3 spans 14 residues. The trim removed 3 bases at V and 9 bases at J, leaving 4 bases unmatched. CDR1 and CDR2 (germline): PRHDT, FYEKMQ (reference sequence).

The chain recombines TRBV29-1 with TRBJ1-1; 7 positions agree with TRBD1. The length of the CDR3 is 13 residues. Unmatched junction bases numbered 4, after V lost 6 bases and J lost 0 bases. CDR1 SQVTM and CDR2 ANQGSEA come from the germline V gene. CDR3 coding DNA: TGCAGCGTGCCGCAGGGGGTGAACACTGAAGCTTTCTTT. It encodes CSVPQGVNTEAFF.

This clone has just a few counts. The chain has TRBV27 and TRBJ1-5; unclear D gene. V was pared by 7 bases and J by 6 bases, with 13 bases between. This CDR3 is built from 13 residues. CDR1 is MNHEY, CDR2 SMNVEV, per germline (reference sequence). CDR3 coding DNA: TGTGCCAGCACCGACATGCTGGGTCAGCCCCAGCATTTT. Its translation is CASTDMLGQPQHF.

A single count supports this clone. The chain uses TRBV28 and TRBJ1-2, with D perhaps matching TRBD1 (5 bases). Germline V CDR1 and CDR2: MDHEN, SYDVKM. This CDR3 spans 13 amino acids. V was clipped by 5 bases and J by 7 bases, with 14 bases between them. The CDR3 sequence is CASSKGQRRGYTF. DNA of the CDR3: TGTGCCAGCAGTAAGGGGCAGAGGCGTGGCTACACCTTC.

In this sample, this clone turned up once. The CDR3 region is CASSLGRGNYGYTF. The CDR3 nucleotides read TGTGCCAGCAGCTTAGGCAGGGGGAATTATGGCTACACCTTC. The chain couples TRBV11-2 to TRBJ1-2; 7 bases match TRBD1. Germline CDR1 and CDR2: SGHAT and FQNNGV. The V segment lost 1 base and the J segment 5 bases; nucleotides outside the gene matches: 4. The CDR3 contains 14 residues. Supplemented by reference TRBV11-2 and TRBJ1-2, the full variable domain reads EAGVAQSPRYKIIEKRQSVAFWCNPISGHATLYWYQQILGQGPKLLIQFQNNGVVDDSQLPKDRFSAERLKGVDSTLKIQPAKLEDSAVYLCASSLGRGNYGYTFGSGTRLTVV.

This clone was seen only once. This chain joins TRBV7-8 and TRBJ2-3, with TRBD2 matching 8 bases. With V trimmed by 5 bases and J by 0 bases, 10 bases remained unmatched. This CDR3 is 17 amino acids long. Germline V gene data show CDR1 as SGHVS and CDR2 as FQNEAQ. This CDR3 is CASSRGGASESTDTQYF. The CDR3 bases are TGTGCCAGCAGCCGGGGGGGTGCTAGCGAAAGCACAGATACGCAGTATTTT.

This CDR3 reads CASNGQNTGELFF. Here the CDR3 DNA reads TGTGCCAGCAATGGGCAGAACACCGGGGAGCTGTTTTTT. The V and J genes are TRBV27 and TRBJ2-2; D uncertain. Trimming removed 7 bases at V and 1 base at J, with 7 bases between. Germline V gene data show CDR1 as MNHEY and CDR2 as SMNVEV (reference sequence). The CDR3 is 13 residues long.

This chain's CDR3 is CASSLSGGTGELFF. CDR3 bases: TGTGCCAGCAGCTTAAGTGGCGGCACCGGGGAGCTGTTTTTT. The J gene is TRBJ2-2, the V gene TRBV7-6; D gene uncertain. Trimming took off 2 bases at V and 4 bases at J, with 8 bases between the two ends. This CDR3 contains 14 residues. Germline assignment: CDR1 SGHVS and CDR2 FNYEAQ.

This clone was picked up one time. The chain links TRBV5-1 to TRBJ2-7, with 9 positions matching TRBD1. Germline CDR1 SGHRS, CDR2 YFSETQ. This CDR3 is 14 amino acids long. Trimming removed 4 bases from V and 6 bases from J; junction bases left unmatched: 8. The CDR3 sequence is CASSPRDRVREQYF. The CDR3 DNA is TGCGCCAGCAGCCCCCGGGACAGGGTGCGCGAGCAGTACTTC.

In this sample, this clone turned up a few times. This chain connects TRBV11-1 to TRBJ2-7; TRBD1 matches 10 bases. After removal of 5 bases from V and 4 bases from J, the junction contained 8 bases not matched to a gene. CDR1 is SGHAT, CDR2 FQDESV, per germline (reference sequence). The CDR3 length is 15 residues. The CDR3 region has the DNA TGTGCCAGCAGCCCCCGGGACAGGGGTTTATACGAGCAGTACTTC. Translating gives CASSPRDRGLYEQYF.

CDR3 loop: CAWSDLMAGFPHEQYF. The CDR3 DNA sequence: TGTGCCTGGAGTGACCTAATGGCGGGATTCCCCCACGAGCAGTACTTC. This sequence joins TRBV30 and TRBJ2-7, with a weak D call TRBD2 (6 bases). The CDR3 runs 16 residues. V was clipped by 1 base and J by 5 bases, with 21 bases between them. Germline V gives CDR1 GTSNPN, CDR2 SVGIG (reference sequence).

The chain joins TRBV27 to TRBJ2-4; 9 bases align to TRBD2. The CDR3 spans 17 residues. Germline V gene sequence: CDR1 MNHEY, CDR2 SMNVEV (reference sequence). J was trimmed by 1 base and V by 5 bases; bases with no gene match: 9. CDR3 amino acids: CASSPRSGSSAKNIQYF. The CDR3 nucleotides are TGTGCCAGCAGTCCGCGTAGCGGGAGTTCGGCCAAAAACATTCAGTACTTC.

This chain uses TRBV18 with TRBJ1-3; a weak D match, TRBD1 (5 bases). Germline V gives CDR1 KGHSH, CDR2 LQKENI. The CDR3 length is 15 residues. V lost 0 bases, J lost 2 bases, and 8 bases lay in between. In DNA form, the CDR3 reads TGTGCCAGCTCACCACCAGGGGTCACTGGAAACACCATATATTTT. It is translated as CASSPPGVTGNTIYF.

The chain joins TRBV10-3 to TRBJ1-1; weak D call: TRBD1 (6 bases). V was pared by 10 bases and J by 4 bases, with 13 bases between. The CDR3 loop spans 12 amino acids. Germline-derived CDR1 and CDR2 are ENHRY and SYGVKD. The CDR3 DNA is TGTGCCAGCACATCACAGGGCACTGAAGCTTTCTTT. It encodes CASTSQGTEAFF.

The genes are TRBV11-2 and TRBJ2-7; TRBD1 aligns across 7 bases. V dropped 4 bases and J dropped 4; count of bases not matched to a gene: 13. Germline loops: CDR1 SGHAT, CDR2 FQNNGV. The CDR3 is 16 amino acids. The CDR3 protein is CASSSRVRGQSYEQYF. CDR3 in DNA: TGTGCCAGCAGCTCCCGCGTAAGGGGACAGTCTTACGAGCAGTACTTC.

V usage is TRBV5-1 and J usage is TRBJ2-7; no clear D. The CDR3 spans 13 residues. V was cut by 4 bases and J by 0 bases, with 8 bases left in between. Germline V gene lookup returns CDR1 SGHRS and CDR2 YFSETQ. This CDR3 is CASSDGVSYEQYF. The CDR3 coding sequence is TGCGCCAGCAGCGATGGTGTCTCCTACGAGCAGTACTTC.

This chain joins TRBV6-9 and TRBJ2-7, with TRBD2 identical over 10 bases. This CDR3 has 17 residues. Germline trimming cut 2 bases from V and 5 bases from J; bases unmatched to any gene: 12. CDR1 and CDR2 (germline): MNHGY, SVAAGI. CDR3 bases: TGTGCCAGCAGTTATCCTACTAGCGGGACCCCGGGGAACGAGCAGTACTTC. It is translated as CASSYPTSGTPGNEQYF.

The rearrangement joins TRBV6-6 to TRBJ2-7, with D uncertain. The CDR3 covers 14 residues. V gave up 8 bases and J gave up 4 bases, with 18 bases separating them. Germline CDR1 and CDR2: MNHNY and SVGAGI (reference sequence). CDR3 loop: CASQPRALEYEQYF. CDR3 coding DNA: TGTGCCAGCCAGCCCCGGGCCTTAGAGTACGAGCAGTACTTC.

The table lists this clone with a count of one. The chain couples TRBV6-1 to TRBJ1-1; 11 bases fit TRBD1. This CDR3 region has 13 residues. CDR1 and CDR2 from the germline V gene are MNHNS and SASEGT. V dropped 8 bases and J dropped 3; count of bases not matched to a gene: 2. CDR3: CASRGQGDTEAFF. The CDR3, as DNA: TGTGCCAGCCGGGGACAGGGGGACACTGAAGCTTTCTTT.

This clone was picked up one time. J is TRBJ1-5 and V is TRBV5-6, with D perhaps matching TRBD1 (6 bases). CDR1 and CDR2 from the germline V gene are SGHDT and YYEEEE. The CDR3 spans 14 residues. V was trimmed by 4 bases and J by 6 bases, leaving 14 bases between them. CDR3 coding DNA: TGTGCCAGCAGCATCAGGGGAGCGAGTCAGCCCCAGCATTTT. This encodes CASSIRGASQPQHF.

The chain employs TRBV9 and TRBJ2-2; D could derive from TRBD1 or TRBD2 (5 bases each). The CDR3 has 15 residues. Trimming took 0 bases from V and 3 from J, leaving 9 bases between them. Germline V gives CDR1 SGDLS, CDR2 YYNGEE. In DNA, the CDR3 is TGTGCCAGCAGCGTAGGTGGGGGATACACCGGGGAGCTGTTTTTT. It specifies CASSVGGGYTGELFF.

The rearrangement uses TRBV7-9 and TRBJ1-2; the D is unclear. Germline assignment: CDR1 SEHNR and CDR2 FQNEAQ (reference sequence). Trimming stripped 1 base from V and 1 base from J, with 1 base between. The CDR3 spans 12 residues. Here the CDR3 reads CASSLDNYGYTF. The CDR3 nucleotides read TGTGCCAGCAGCTTAGATAACTATGGCTACACCTTC.

This rearrangement joins TRBV9 to TRBJ2-1; the match to TRBD1 covers 12 bases. CDR1 is SGDLS, CDR2 YYNGEE, per germline. The CDR3 totals 17 residues. The V gene end was trimmed by 0 bases and the J gene end by 5 bases; junction bases not matched to a gene: 6. The CDR3 DNA reads TGTGCCAGCAGCGTAGGGGCGGGACAGGGGGCCCACAATGAGCAGTTCTTC. This sequence encodes CASSVGAGQGAHNEQFF.

V and J are TRBV7-9 and TRBJ2-7; D might be TRBD1 (6 bases). Trimming shortened V by 1 base and J by 5 bases, and 9 bases separated the two germline ends. The CDR3 runs to 13 residues. Germline lookup yields CDR1 SEHNR and CDR2 FQNEAQ (reference sequence). In DNA, the CDR3 is TGTGCCAGCAGCTTAGGGTCAGGGGACGAGCAGTACTTC. Protein product: CASSLGSGDEQYF.

This clone came up once. The rearrangement links TRBV28 to TRBJ2-7, with unresolved D. Per germline, CDR1 MDHEN and CDR2 SYDVKM. The CDR3 is 12 residues long. With 4 bases removed from V and 2 bases from J, the gap between germline ends came to 6 bases. The CDR3 nucleotides read TGTGCCAGCAGTTCCTTCCCCTACGAGCAGTACTTC. The encoded protein is CASSSFPYEQYF.